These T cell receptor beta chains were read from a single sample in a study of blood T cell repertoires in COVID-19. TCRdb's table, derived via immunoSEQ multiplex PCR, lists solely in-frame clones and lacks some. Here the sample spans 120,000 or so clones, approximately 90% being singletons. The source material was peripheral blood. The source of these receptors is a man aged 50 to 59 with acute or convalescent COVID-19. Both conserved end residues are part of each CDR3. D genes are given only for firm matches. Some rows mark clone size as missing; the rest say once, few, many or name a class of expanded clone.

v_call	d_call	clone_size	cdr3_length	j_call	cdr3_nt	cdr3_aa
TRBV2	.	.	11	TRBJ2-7	TGTGCCAGCACCAGGGGCTACGAGCAGTACTTC	CASTRGYEQYF
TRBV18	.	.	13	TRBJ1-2	TGTGCCAGCTCACCCAAGACGGAGCGAGGCTACACCTTC	CASSPKTERGYTF
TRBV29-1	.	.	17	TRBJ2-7	TGCAGCGTTGAAGACGATTCGAGTCTAGCGCTTGGAAACGAGCAGTACTTC	CSVEDDSSLALGNEQYF
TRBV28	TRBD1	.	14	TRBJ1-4	TGTGCCAGCAGGCGAGACAGGGTTGGAGAAAAACTGTTTTTT	CASRRDRVGEKLFF
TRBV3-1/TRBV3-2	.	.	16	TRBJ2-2	TGTGCCAGCAGCCAAGAGCGAAATACAGGGCCCGGGGAGCTGTTTTTT	CASSQERNTGPGELFF
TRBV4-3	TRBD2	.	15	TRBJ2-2	TGCGCCAGCAGCCCAGTAAATGGGGGGGCCGGGGAGCTGTTTTTT	CASSPVNGGAGELFF
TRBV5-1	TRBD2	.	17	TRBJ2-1	TGCGCCAGCAGCTTGACCTCGGGACTAGCGGGAGGGTATGAGCAGTTCTTC	CASSLTSGLAGGYEQFF
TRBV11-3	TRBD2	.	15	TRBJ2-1	TGTGCCAGCAGCTTAAGGACTAGCTCCTACAATGAGCAGTTCTTC	CASSLRTSSYNEQFF
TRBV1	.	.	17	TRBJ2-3	TGCACCAGCAGCCGAGGGTCTAGCGGCATTAGCACAGATACGCAGTATTTT	CTSSRGSSGISTDTQYF
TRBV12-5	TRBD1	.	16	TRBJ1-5	TGTGCTAGTGGGTCGGGACAGAGGGACAGCAATCAGCCCCAGCATTTT	CASGSGQRDSNQPQHF
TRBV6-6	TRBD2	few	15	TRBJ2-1	TGTGCCAGCAGTTACGGCGGGAGCTCCTACAATGAGCAGTTCTTC	CASSYGGSSYNEQFF
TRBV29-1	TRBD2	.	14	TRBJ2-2	TGCAGCGTTGCTGCGCGGGAGAAGACCGGGGAGCTGTTTTTT	CSVAAREKTGELFF
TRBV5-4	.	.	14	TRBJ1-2	TGTGCCAGCAGCTTGGACAGCCTAGCCGGTGGCTACACCTTC	CASSLDSLAGGYTF
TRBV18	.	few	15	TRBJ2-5	TGTGCCAGCTCACCACCCGGGTCTTTTCGAGAGACCCAGTACTTC	CASSPPGSFRETQYF
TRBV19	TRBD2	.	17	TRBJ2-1	TGTGCCAGTAGTATAGATACTAGCGGGACCTCCTACAATGAGCAGTTCTTC	CASSIDTSGTSYNEQFF
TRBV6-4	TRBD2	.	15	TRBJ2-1	TGTGCCAGCAGTGAGGGAGGAGCGGGAGGAAATGAGCAGTTCTTC	CASSEGGAGGNEQFF
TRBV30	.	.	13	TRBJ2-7	TGTGCCTGGGCCGTAGGGGCGGAGTACGAGCAGTACTTC	CAWAVGAEYEQYF
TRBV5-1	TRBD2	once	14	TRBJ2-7	TGCGCCAGCAGAACTAGCGGGATCTCCTACGAGCAGTACTTC	CASRTSGISYEQYF
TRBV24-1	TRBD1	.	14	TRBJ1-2	TGTGCCACCAGTGATTTAGACAGGGACTATGGCTACACCTTC	CATSDLDRDYGYTF
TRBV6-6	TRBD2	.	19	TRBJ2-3	TGTGCCAGCAGTCTAGGGACTAGCGGCCCGAGCCCAACCACAGATACGCAGTATTTT	CASSLGTSGPSPTTDTQYF
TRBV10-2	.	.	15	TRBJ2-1	TGCGCCAGCAGGGAAGCGGCCAGCTCCTACAATGAGCAGTTCTTC	CASREAASSYNEQFF
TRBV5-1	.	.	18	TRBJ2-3	TGCGCCAGCAGCTTGGAGCCACAAGGAGGGGCTAGCACAGATACGCAGTATTTT	CASSLEPQGGASTDTQYF
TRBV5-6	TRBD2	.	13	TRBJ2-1	TGTGCCAGCAGCTCCAGACTAGCGGGTGAGCAGTTCTTC	CASSSRLAGEQFF
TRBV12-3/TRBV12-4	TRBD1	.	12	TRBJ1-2	TGTGCCAGCAGCCAGGGACAGGGAGGCTACACCTTC	CASSQGQGGYTF
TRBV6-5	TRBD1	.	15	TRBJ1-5	TGTGCCAGCAGTTACTCGGGACAGGGCAATCAGCCCCAGCATTTT	CASSYSGQGNQPQHF
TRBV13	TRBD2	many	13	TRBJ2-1	TGTGCCAGCAGTCGAGAGCGGGAGACGGAGCAGTTCTTC	CASSRERETEQFF
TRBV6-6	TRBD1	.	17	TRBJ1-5	TGTGCCAGCAGTCGGGGACAGGGGTCGTTTAGCAATCAGCCCCAGCATTTT	CASSRGQGSFSNQPQHF
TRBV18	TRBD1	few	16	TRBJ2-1	TGTGCCAGCTCACCGTACACGAGGGACAGGGGGAATGAGCAGTTCTTC	CASSPYTRDRGNEQFF
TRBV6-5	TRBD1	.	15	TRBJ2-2	TGTGCCAGCAGACACGGGACAGGGCAAGGCGGGGAGCTGTTTTTT	CASRHGTGQGGELFF
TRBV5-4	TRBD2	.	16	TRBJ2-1	TGTGCCAGCAGCTTGGCGGGACTAGCGGGAGTAGGTGAGCAGTTCTTC	CASSLAGLAGVGEQFF
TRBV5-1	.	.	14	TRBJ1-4	TGCGCCAGCAGACCCCCCGGGTCGAATGAAAAACTGTTTTTT	CASRPPGSNEKLFF
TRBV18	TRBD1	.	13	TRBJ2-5	TGTGCCAGCTCAGGGGACAGGTTGGAGACCCAGTACTTC	CASSGDRLETQYF
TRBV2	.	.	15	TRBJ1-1	TGTGCCAGCAGTGAAGCGCTTCCCGGGGACACTGAAGCTTTCTTT	CASSEALPGDTEAFF
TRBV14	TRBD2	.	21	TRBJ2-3	TGTGCCAGCAGCCAGTTCTCCGGGGCTAGCGGGAGGGCCTTGAGGTTCGTTACGCAGTATTTT	CASSQFSGASGRALRFVTQYF
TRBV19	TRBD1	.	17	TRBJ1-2	TGTGCCAGTAGAAGGGGAGCAGCAGGGGGCCTCGGCTATGGCTACACCTTC	CASRRGAAGGLGYGYTF
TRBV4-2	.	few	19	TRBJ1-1	TGTGCCAGCAGCCAACTCCCCAGGGGCAGTGGAGGCGTGAACACTGAAGCTTTCTTT	CASSQLPRGSGGVNTEAFF
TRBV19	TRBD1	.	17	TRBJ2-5	TGTGCCAGTAGACCTGGCGGGACAGGGTTCCCCCAAGAGACCCAGTACTTC	CASRPGGTGFPQETQYF
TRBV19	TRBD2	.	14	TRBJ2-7	TGTGCCAGTACTCCCGCGGCTAGCGGGAGGGAGCAGTACTTC	CASTPAASGREQYF
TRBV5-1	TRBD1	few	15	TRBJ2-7	TGCGCCAGCAAGTGGGGGACAGCTTACCTCTACGAGCAGTACTTC	CASKWGTAYLYEQYF
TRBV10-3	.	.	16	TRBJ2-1	TGTGCCATCAGTGAGTCCGGGAGCACACTTATCGGGGAGCAGTTCTTC	CAISESGSTLIGEQFF
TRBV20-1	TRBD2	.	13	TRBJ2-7	TGCAGTGCTAGTCCTAGCGGGCTTTACGAGCAGTACTTC	CSASPSGLYEQYF